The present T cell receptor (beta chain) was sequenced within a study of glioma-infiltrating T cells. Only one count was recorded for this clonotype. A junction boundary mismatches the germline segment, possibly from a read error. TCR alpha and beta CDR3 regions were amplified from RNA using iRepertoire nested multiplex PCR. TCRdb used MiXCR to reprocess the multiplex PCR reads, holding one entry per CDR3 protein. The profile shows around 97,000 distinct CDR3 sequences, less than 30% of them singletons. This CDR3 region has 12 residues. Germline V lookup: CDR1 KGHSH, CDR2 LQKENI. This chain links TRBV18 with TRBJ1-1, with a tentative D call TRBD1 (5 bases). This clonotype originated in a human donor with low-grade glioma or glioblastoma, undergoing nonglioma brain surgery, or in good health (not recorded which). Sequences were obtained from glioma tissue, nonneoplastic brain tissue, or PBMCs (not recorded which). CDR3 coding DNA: TGTGCCAGATCACCGCTGGGGGGTGAAGCTTTCTTT. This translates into CARSPLGGEAFF.